A single sample is the source of the 23 T cell receptor beta chains below, sequenced in a study of blood T cell repertoires in COVID-19. The method was immunoSEQ multiplex PCR; TCRdb's version includes in-frame clones alone and lacks a portion of them. Of around 180,000 clones in the sample, roughly 88% were seen once. Sample: peripheral blood. The receptors originated from a human donor with active or convalescent COVID-19. The donor label of this sample is uncertain.

The chain couples TRBV9 to TRBJ1-3, with D tentatively TRBD1 (5 bases). CDR1 is SGDLS, CDR2 YYNGEE, per germline. CDR3 length: 15 residues. The V gene lost 0 bases and the J gene lost 8 bases, with 15 bases spanning the gap. This CDR3 is CASSVGEAAGDTIYF. DNA of the CDR3: TGTGCCAGCAGCGTAGGAGAGGCGGCGGGGGACACCATATATTTT.

This clone occurred a few times. The chain employs TRBV7-9 and TRBJ1-5; D unclear. The length of the CDR3 is 15 residues. Germline V lookup: CDR1 SEHNR, CDR2 FQNEAQ (reference sequence). Between the trimmed V and J ends, which lost 5 bases and 0 bases, there was a span of 11 bases. As DNA, the CDR3 is TGTGCCAGCAGCGGGCTAACAGATAGCAATCAGCCCCAGCATTTT. Its translation: CASSGLTDSNQPQHF.

This rearrangement joins TRBV10-2 to TRBJ2-2; maybe TRBD1 (5 bases). Trimming stripped 4 bases from V and 3 bases from J, with 21 bases between. Germline V CDR1 and CDR2: WSHSY, SAAADI. The CDR3 is made up of 18 amino acids. The CDR3 reads CASSGGLILEGDTGELFF. The CDR3 DNA reads TGCGCCAGCAGTGGCGGCTTAATCTTGGAAGGGGACACCGGGGAGCTGTTTTTT.

This chain connects TRBV19 to TRBJ2-3; D call uncertain. This CDR3 has 14 residues. Germline V CDR1 and CDR2: LNHDA, SQIVND (reference sequence). V shed 2 bases and J shed 5 bases, with 11 bases lying between them. CDR3 region: CASSIRFARDTQYF. CDR3 nucleotide sequence: TGTGCCAGTAGTATACGGTTCGCAAGAGATACGCAGTATTTT.

The chain has TRBV19 and TRBJ2-3, with 10 bases aligning to TRBD1. This CDR3 spans 17 amino acids. Unmatched junction bases numbered 7, after V lost 2 bases and J lost 2 bases. Germline V gene sequence: CDR1 LNHDA, CDR2 SQIVND (reference sequence). The CDR3 loop reads CASSILRTGGTTDTQYF. As DNA, the CDR3 is TGTGCCAGTAGTATACTGCGGACAGGGGGTACCACAGATACGCAGTATTTT.

The chain couples TRBV23-1 to TRBJ2-7, with TRBD1 matching over 10 bases. TRBV23-1 is noted as an ORF with a role that remains uncertain. This CDR3 has 17 residues. Unmatched junction bases numbered 11, after V lost 0 bases and J lost 6 bases. The DNA for the CDR3 is TGCGCCAGCAGTCAATCCCGTGAACGGGGACAGGGGCCCGAGCAGTACTTC. Translating gives CASSQSRERGQGPEQYF.

The J gene is TRBJ1-2, the V gene TRBV5-8, with D possibly being TRBD1 (5 bases). Germline CDR1 reads SGHTS; CDR2 reads YDEGEE. The CDR3 contains 14 residues. Trimming removed 0 bases from V and 3 bases from J, with 9 bases in between. The CDR3 protein is CASSLGQLYYGYTF. DNA for the CDR3: TGTGCCAGCAGCTTGGGACAGCTCTACTATGGCTACACCTTC. The full variable domain, with the rest looked up from reference TRBV5-8 and TRBJ1-2, is EAGVTQSPTHLIKTRGQQATLRCSPISGHTSVYWYQQALGLGLQFLLWYDEGEERNRGNFPPRFSGRQFPNYSSELNVNALELEDSALYLCASSLGQLYYGYTFGSGTRLTVV.

The V and J genes are TRBV7-6 and TRBJ1-6; the D gene is possibly TRBD1 (6 bases). Deletions cut 1 base from V and 7 bases from J, with 8 bases between. The V gene's germline CDR1 is SGHVS and CDR2 FNYEAQ. This CDR3 has 14 residues. CDR3 DNA: TGTGCCAGCAGCTTAGAGCAGGGGAATTCACCCCTCCACTTT. As protein: CASSLEQGNSPLHF. The full variable domain, completed using reference TRBV7-6 and TRBJ1-6, is GAGVSQSPRYKVTKRGQDVALRCDPISGHVSLYWYRQALGQGPEFLTYFNYEAQQDKSGLPNDRFSAERPEGSISTLTIQRTEQRDSAMYRCASSLEQGNSPLHFGNGTRLTVT.

V gene TRBV4-1 combines with J gene TRBJ2-1, with 8 bases identical to TRBD2. The CDR3 contains 16 residues. V dropped 0 bases and J dropped 2; count of bases not matched to a gene: 3. CDR1 and CDR2 (germline): MGHRA, YSYEKL. CDR3 bases: TGCGCCAGCAGCCAAGATAGGACTAGCACCTACAATGAGCAGTTCTTC. Amino acid sequence: CASSQDRTSTYNEQFF.

The sample holds a few counts of this clone. This rearrangement joins TRBV3-1 (or the pseudogene TRBV3-2) to TRBJ2-4; D is perhaps TRBD2 (5 bases). The CDR3 totals 13 residues. V was cut by 4 bases and J by 7 bases, with 11 bases left in between. The V gene's germline CDR1 is LGHDT and CDR2 YNNKEL (reference sequence). CDR3 region: CASSPSRRNIQYF. CDR3 bases: TGTGCCAGCAGCCCCTCCCGGAGGAACATTCAGTACTTC.

V is TRBV11-2 and J is TRBJ2-2; 9 bases agree with TRBD1. The germline V gene has CDR1 SGHAT and CDR2 FQNNGV. Trimming cost V 1 base and J 5 bases; bases outside gene matches: 2. The CDR3 spans 15 residues. CDR3 amino acids: CASSLGTGVTGELFF. CDR3 bases: TGTGCCAGCAGCTTAGGGACAGGGGTTACCGGGGAGCTGTTTTTT.

The J gene is TRBJ2-7, the V gene TRBV7-9, with D perhaps matching TRBD2 (5 bases). The V end was cut by 5 bases, the J end by 5 bases, with 13 bases between. The germline CDR1 and CDR2 sequences are SEHNR and FQNEAQ (reference sequence). The CDR3 runs to 13 residues. The CDR3 bases are TGTGCCAGCAGCATAAAAGGGAGCGACGAGCAGTACTTC. It codes for CASSIKGSDEQYF.

The V gene is TRBV3-1 (or the pseudogene TRBV3-2), the J gene TRBJ1-4; D is perhaps TRBD1 (6 bases). The CDR3 runs 12 residues. In germline, CDR1 is LGHDT, CDR2 YNNKEL (reference sequence). Trimming cost V 4 bases and J 6 bases, with 6 bases left between them. CDR3 in DNA: TGTGCCAGCAGCCGGACAGATGAAAAACTGTTTTTT. It codes for CASSRTDEKLFF.

The chain uses TRBV28 and TRBJ1-1; 10 bases line up with TRBD1. The V gene's germline CDR1 is MDHEN and CDR2 SYDVKM. V shed 7 bases, J shed 9 bases, and the junction held 11 bases outside the gene matches. The CDR3 loop spans 14 amino acids. The CDR3 loop reads CASTPSGTGVKAFF. In DNA, the CDR3 is TGTGCCAGCACCCCCTCCGGGACAGGGGTGAAAGCTTTCTTT. Using reference TRBV28 and TRBJ1-1 for the parts outside the CDR3, the full variable domain is DVKVTQSSRYLVKRTGEKVFLECVQDMDHENMFWYRQDPGLGLRLIYFSYDVKMKEKGDIPEGYSVSREKKERFSLILESASTNQTSMYLCASTPSGTGVKAFFGQGTRLTVV.

This chain joins TRBV28 and TRBJ1-5, with D tentatively TRBD1 (5 bases). V was cut by 2 bases and J by 4 bases, with 15 bases left in between. Germline V gene data show CDR1 as MDHEN and CDR2 as SYDVKM. The CDR3 covers 16 residues. CDR3 protein: CASSLGLSGENQPQHF. Written as DNA, the CDR3 is TGTGCCAGCAGTTTAGGGCTCTCGGGGGAGAATCAGCCCCAGCATTTT.

The chain uses TRBV19 and TRBJ1-5, with a possible D match to TRBD1 (6 bases). CDR3 length: 17 amino acids. Germline CDR1 is LNHDA and CDR2 is SQIVND (reference sequence). Trimming pared 5 bases from V and 4 bases from J, leaving 21 bases between. The chain's CDR3 is CASSRYFTGMENQPQHF. For the CDR3, the DNA is TGTGCCAGTAGTCGGTACTTTACAGGGATGGAGAATCAGCCCCAGCATTTT.

In DNA, the CDR3 is TGTGCCAGCAGCTTAGCGGCCGGAAACACCATATATTTT. Its protein product is CASSLAAGNTIYF. J is TRBJ1-3 and V is TRBV7-6; no clear D. This CDR3 has 13 amino acids. V lost 0 bases and J lost 4, with 4 bases in between. CDR1 SGHVS and CDR2 FNYEAQ come from the germline V gene.

V usage is TRBV19 and J usage is TRBJ1-5, with D uncertain. Germline V gene lookup returns CDR1 LNHDA and CDR2 SQIVND (reference sequence). Trimming removed 5 bases from V and 3 bases from J, with 20 bases in between. The CDR3 totals 17 residues. The CDR3 DNA sequence: TGTGCCAGTAGTCCACCCGAGGGAGGCCGAAACAATCAGCCCCAGCATTTT. Its protein is CASSPPEGGRNNQPQHF.

The CDR3 loop is CASSTRDTYGYTF. The CDR3 DNA is TGTGCCAGCAGCACCCGGGACACCTATGGCTACACCTTC. The V call is TRBV7-2, the J call TRBJ1-2, with D perhaps matching TRBD1 (6 bases). Germline V CDR1 and CDR2: SGHTA, FQGNSA. The CDR3 is 13 amino acids. Trimming left V 5 bases short and J 4 bases short, with 11 bases between.

The gene calls are TRBV7-2 and TRBJ1-2; 9 positions match TRBD1. This CDR3 has 14 residues. Germline trimming cut 5 bases from V and 8 bases from J; bases unmatched to any gene: 9. In germline, CDR1 is SGHTA, CDR2 FQGNSA. CDR3 amino acids: CASSPPGQGNGYTF. CDR3 nucleotides: TGTGCCAGCAGCCCCCCGGGACAGGGAAACGGCTACACCTTC.

This chain joins TRBV6-1 and TRBJ2-4; TRBD2 matches 15 bases. Germline values: CDR1 MNHNS, CDR2 SASEGT. The CDR3 sequence is 20 residues long. Losses at the gene ends were 0 bases for V and 1 base for J; bases not matched to a gene: 7. CDR3 sequence reads: CASSEAGLAGGPRAKNIQYF. CDR3 nucleotides: TGTGCCAGCAGTGAAGCCGGACTAGCGGGAGGGCCGCGGGCCAAAAACATTCAGTACTTC.

This chain connects TRBV19 to TRBJ1-5; D remains unclear. V dropped 1 base and J dropped 7 bases, with 8 bases sitting between them. The CDR3 length is 13 residues. Germline CDR1 reads LNHDA; CDR2 reads SQIVND (reference sequence). The CDR3 coding sequence is TGTGCCAGTAGTATAGGAGTGCCACAGCCCCAGCATTTT. It yields the protein CASSIGVPQPQHF.

Turning to this clone: The germline gene is not matched at one end of the junction; a read error may be the cause. Different DNA sequences within this sample yield the same CDR3. The chain joins TRBV11-2 to TRBJ1-1; maybe TRBD1 (6 bases). The germline V gene encodes CDR1 SGHAT and CDR2 FQNNGV. The CDR3 has 15 residues. For the CDR3, the DNA is TGTGCCAGTAGCTTAGTTGTGGGGGCTGGCACTGAAGCTTTCTTT. It translates to CASSLVVGAGTEAFF. The variable domain in full, with the rest retrieved from reference TRBV11-2 and TRBJ1-1, is EAGVAQSPRYKIIEKRQSVAFWCNPISGHATLYWYQQILGQGPKLLIQFQNNGVVDDSQLPKDRFSAERLKGVDSTLKIQPAKLEDSAVYLCASSLVVGAGTEAFFGQGTRLTVV.